Shown below are 17 T cell receptor beta chains from a single sample sequenced in a study of blood T cell repertoires in COVID-19. Profiling relied on immunoSEQ multiplex PCR, and the TCRdb table lists in-frame clones only, not all of them. The table shows around 340,000 clones, with roughly 90% occurring only once. The sequencing input was peripheral blood. The receptors derive from a woman in her sixties with COVID-19, enrolled during active disease.

This clone has only one observation. The rearrangement uses TRBV3-1 (or the pseudogene TRBV3-2) and TRBJ1-5, with D unresolved. Per the germline V gene, CDR1 is LGHDT and CDR2 is YNNKEL (reference sequence). CDR3 length: 14 residues. The V gene lost 4 bases and the J gene lost 0 bases, with 7 bases spanning the gap. The CDR3 DNA sequence: TGTGCCAGCAGCCCCCTCTATAGCAATCAGCCCCAGCATTTT. This sequence encodes CASSPLYSNQPQHF.

V is TRBV2 and J is TRBJ2-5, with D tentatively TRBD2 (6 bases). This CDR3 region has 14 residues. Germline values: CDR1 SNHLY, CDR2 FYNNEI. The ends were cut back, 7 bases at V and 0 bases at J, with 12 bases in the middle. The CDR3 region is CASKWREYQETQYF. The CDR3 region has the DNA TGTGCCAGCAAGTGGAGGGAATACCAAGAGACCCAGTACTTC.

For this clone: The germline gene is not matched at one end of the junction; a read error may be the cause. The chain recombines TRBV7-9 with TRBJ2-5, with 11 bases identical to TRBD2. The V gene's germline CDR1 is SEHNR and CDR2 FQNEAQ (reference sequence). CDR3 length equals 16 residues. CDR3 nucleotide sequence: TGTGCCAGCAGCGTAGCGGGGGGGTTGTCGGGAGAGACCCAGTACTTC. Protein: CASSVAGGLSGETQYF.

J is TRBJ2-3 and V is TRBV25-1; no definite D call. Trimming pared 4 bases from V and 2 bases from J, leaving 4 bases between. From germline, CDR1 is MGHDK and CDR2 SYGVNS. The CDR3 runs to 12 residues. As DNA, the CDR3 is TGTGCCAGCAGTGCGTCCACAGATACGCAGTATTTT. Amino acid sequence: CASSASTDTQYF.

The J gene is TRBJ2-5, the V gene TRBV7-8; 10 bases match TRBD2. Germline CDR1 SGHVS, CDR2 FQNEAQ. J was trimmed by 0 bases and V by 5 bases; bases with no gene match: 6. CDR3 length: 16 amino acids. CDR3 region: CASSLLSGGYQETQYF. The CDR3 nucleotides are TGTGCCAGCAGCCTCCTTAGCGGGGGGTACCAAGAGACCCAGTACTTC.

This clone has only a few counts. The chain recombines TRBV14 with TRBJ2-3; D is unresolved. Trimming took off 0 bases at V and 10 bases at J, with 11 bases between the two ends. Germline V gene sequence: CDR1 SGHDN, CDR2 FVKESK. The CDR3 covers 13 residues. In DNA form, the CDR3 reads TGTGCCAGCAGCCAAGAGGCCCCCTTGGCGCAGTATTTT. Its protein is CASSQEAPLAQYF.

The chain joins TRBV5-4 to TRBJ1-2; no reliable D call. This CDR3 is built from 12 residues. The V and J ends lost 6 bases and 8 bases respectively, with 14 bases between them. Germline V gene sequence: CDR1 SGHNT, CDR2 YYREEE (reference sequence). DNA of the CDR3: TGTGCCAGCACCCCCGGGAGGGAGGGCTACACCTTC. It translates to CASTPGREGYTF.

The chain has TRBV30 and TRBJ2-4; D possibly corresponds to TRBD2 (6 bases). Between the trimmed V and J ends, which lost 2 bases and 0 bases, there was a span of 20 bases. This CDR3 spans 18 amino acids. Germline lookup yields CDR1 GTSNPN and CDR2 SVGIG (reference sequence). The CDR3 nucleotides read TGTGCCTGGAGTTCCGGGAGATACCCAAACCTAGCCAAAAACATTCAGTACTTC. Translated: CAWSSGRYPNLAKNIQYF.

The V and J genes are TRBV19 and TRBJ1-1, with 7 bases fitting TRBD1. Per the germline V gene, CDR1 is LNHDA and CDR2 is SQIVND (reference sequence). With 5 bases clipped from V and 3 bases from J, the junction kept 9 bases outside the gene matches. This CDR3 has 15 residues. The CDR3 spells CASSPGQRGHTEAFF. Written as DNA, the CDR3 is TGTGCCAGTAGTCCGGGACAGCGAGGACACACTGAAGCTTTCTTT.

The chain is built from TRBV11-2 and TRBJ1-5; TRBD1 matches 9 bases. Germline lookup yields CDR1 SGHAT and CDR2 FQNNGV. The CDR3 loop spans 13 amino acids. J lost 7 bases, V lost 5 bases, and 3 bases had no gene match. Here the CDR3 reads CASSQDRGQPQHF. CDR3 in DNA: TGTGCCAGCAGCCAGGACAGGGGACAGCCCCAGCATTTT.

The chain links TRBV14 to TRBJ2-7; 9 positions match TRBD2. Germline CDR1 is SGHDN and CDR2 is FVKESK. CDR3 length: 16 amino acids. Losses at the gene ends were 6 bases for V and 2 bases for J; bases not matched to a gene: 11. CDR3 bases: TGTGCCAGCAGTCACCTTGGGCGGGGGGGGACCTACGAGCAGTACTTC. This sequence encodes CASSHLGRGGTYEQYF. Using reference TRBV14 and TRBJ2-7 for the parts outside the CDR3, the full variable domain is EAGVTQFPSHSVIEKGQTVTLRCDPISGHDNLYWYRRVMGKEIKFLLHFVKESKQDESGMPNNRFLAERTGGTYSTLKVQPAELEDSGVYFCASSHLGRGGTYEQYFGPGTRLTVT.

The gene calls are TRBV2 and TRBJ1-6; 7 bases are a match to TRBD1. V was clipped by 6 bases and J by 5 bases; unmatched bases: 10. From germline, CDR1 is SNHLY and CDR2 FYNNEI. The CDR3 is made up of 16 amino acids. CDR3 nucleotides: TGTGCCAGCAGAACCGGGACACAGGGGAATAATTCACCCCTCCACTTT. Translating it yields CASRTGTQGNNSPLHF.

J is TRBJ1-5 and V is TRBV7-2, with 7 bases aligning to TRBD1. Germline-derived CDR1 and CDR2 are SGHTA and FQGNSA. After removal of 4 bases from V and 0 bases from J, the junction contained 3 bases not matched to a gene. The CDR3 contains 15 residues. CDR3 sequence (DNA): TGTGCCAGCAGCTCACAGGGGCTTAGCAATCAGCCCCAGCATTTT. It specifies CASSSQGLSNQPQHF. Supplemented by reference TRBV7-2 and TRBJ1-5, the full variable domain reads GAGVSQSPSNKVTEKGKDVELRCDPISGHTALYWYRQSLGQGLEFLIYFQGNSAPDKSGLPSDRFSAERTGGSVSTLTIQRTQQEDSAVYLCASSSQGLSNQPQHFGDGTRLSIL.

This clone was detected only a few times. J is TRBJ1-3 and V is TRBV30; D is perhaps TRBD1 (6 bases). The CDR3 has 15 amino acids. The germline CDR1 and CDR2 sequences are GTSNPN and SVGIG (reference sequence). Trimming cost V 4 bases and J 0 bases, with 13 bases left between them. The CDR3 sequence: CAWTRTAFSGNTIYF. The CDR3 nucleotides are TGTGCCTGGACGCGGACAGCCTTCTCTGGAAACACCATATATTTT.

CDR3 DNA: TGTGCCAGCAGGCTAGCGGGGGGCACGACCCAGTACTTC. It specifies CASRLAGGTTQYF. The chain recombines TRBV12-3 or TRBV12-4 with TRBJ2-5, with 11 bases that match TRBD2. Trimming cost V 6 bases and J 7 bases; bases outside gene matches: 4. The CDR3 is 13 amino acids.

This chain links TRBV6-1 with TRBJ1-5; 9 nucleotides agree with TRBD1. The CDR3 is made up of 16 amino acids. The ends lost 4 bases at V and 2 bases at J; junction bases unmatched: 6. Germline loops: CDR1 MNHNS, CDR2 SASEGT. The CDR3 DNA sequence: TGTGCCAGCAGTGTTACAGGGGGCATGGGCAATCAGCCCCAGCATTTT. Its protein product is CASSVTGGMGNQPQHF.

The rearrangement links TRBV5-1 to TRBJ1-2, with D possibly TRBD1 on 5 matching bases. The CDR3 runs to 15 residues. Trimming cost V 4 bases and J 4 bases, with 17 bases left between them. Germline CDR1 is SGHRS and CDR2 is YFSETQ. DNA for the CDR3: TGCGCCAGCAGCCCCACCACCGGGACTTCCTATGGCTACACCTTC. Protein product: CASSPTTGTSYGYTF.